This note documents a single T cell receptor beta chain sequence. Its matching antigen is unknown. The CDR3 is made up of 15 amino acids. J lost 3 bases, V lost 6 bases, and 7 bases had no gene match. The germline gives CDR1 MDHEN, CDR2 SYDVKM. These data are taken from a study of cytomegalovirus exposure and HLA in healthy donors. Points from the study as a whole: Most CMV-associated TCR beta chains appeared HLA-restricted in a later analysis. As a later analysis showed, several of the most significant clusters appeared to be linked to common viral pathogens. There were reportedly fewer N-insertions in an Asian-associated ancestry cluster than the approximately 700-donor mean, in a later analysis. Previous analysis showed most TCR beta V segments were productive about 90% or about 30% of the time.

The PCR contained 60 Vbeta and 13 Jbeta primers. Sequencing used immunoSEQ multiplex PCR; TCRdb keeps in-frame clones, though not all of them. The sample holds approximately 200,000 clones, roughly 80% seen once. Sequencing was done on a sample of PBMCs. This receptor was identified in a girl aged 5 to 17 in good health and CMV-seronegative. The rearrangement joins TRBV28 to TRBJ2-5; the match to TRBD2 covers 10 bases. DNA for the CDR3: TGTGCCAGCAGGACTCTAGCGGGAGAGAAAGAGACCCAGTACTTC. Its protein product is CASRTLAGEKETQYF. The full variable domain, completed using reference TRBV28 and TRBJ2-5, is DVKVTQSSRYLVKRTGEKVFLECVQDMDHENMFWYRQDPGLGLRLIYFSYDVKMKEKGDIPEGYSVSREKKERFSLILESASTNQTSMYLCASRTLAGEKETQYFGPGTRLLVL.